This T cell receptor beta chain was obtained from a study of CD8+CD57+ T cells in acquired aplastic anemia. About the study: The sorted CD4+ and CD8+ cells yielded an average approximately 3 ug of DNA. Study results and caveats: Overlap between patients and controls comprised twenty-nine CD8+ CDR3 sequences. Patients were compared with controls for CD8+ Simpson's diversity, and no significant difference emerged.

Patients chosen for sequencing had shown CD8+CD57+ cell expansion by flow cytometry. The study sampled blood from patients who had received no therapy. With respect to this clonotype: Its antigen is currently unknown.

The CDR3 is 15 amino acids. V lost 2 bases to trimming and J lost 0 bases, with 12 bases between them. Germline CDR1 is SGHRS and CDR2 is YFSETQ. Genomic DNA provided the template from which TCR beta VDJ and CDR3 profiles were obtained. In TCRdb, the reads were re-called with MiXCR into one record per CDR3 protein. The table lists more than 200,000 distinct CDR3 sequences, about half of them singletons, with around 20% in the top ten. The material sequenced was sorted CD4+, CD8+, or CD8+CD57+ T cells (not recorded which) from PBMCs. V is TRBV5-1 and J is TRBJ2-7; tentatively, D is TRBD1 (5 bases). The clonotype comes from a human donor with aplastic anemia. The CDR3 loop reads CASSFSPDSSYEQYF. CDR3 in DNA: TGCGCCAGCAGCTTTAGCCCCGACAGCTCCTACGAGCAGTACTTC.